The 14 T cell receptor beta chains given below trace back to one sample, sequenced in a study of STAT5B mutations in CD4+ large granular lymphocyte leukemia. The repertoire was sequenced with immunoSEQ multiplex PCR; TCRdb's copy has only in-frame clones and lacks some. The repertoire holds tens of thousands of clones, around 90% seen once, with roughly 3.3% in the top ten. The sequenced sample was CD4+ T cells from blood buffy coats. These TCRs come from a human donor in good health.

The chain uses TRBV5-1 and TRBJ2-5; 7 bases match TRBD1. The CDR3 sequence is 15 residues long. Germline values: CDR1 SGHRS, CDR2 YFSETQ. V shed 4 bases, J shed 5 bases, and the junction held 11 bases outside the gene matches. The CDR3 here is CASSAYTGADETQYF. The CDR3 region has the DNA TGCGCCAGCAGCGCGTACACAGGGGCGGACGAGACCCAGTACTTC.

This chain links TRBV4-3 with TRBJ2-7; 9 nucleotides line up with TRBD2. V lost 0 bases to trimming and J lost 2 bases; unmatched junction nucleotides: 5. This CDR3 has 16 amino acids. The V gene's germline CDR1 is LGHNA and CDR2 YSLEER. The CDR3 DNA reads as TGCGCCAGCAGCCAAGAGGGAACTAGCGGGCCCTACGAGCAGTACTTC. This gives the protein CASSQEGTSGPYEQYF.

V gene TRBV19 combines with J gene TRBJ2-3, with D unresolved. Per the germline V gene, CDR1 is LNHDA and CDR2 is SQIVND (reference sequence). This CDR3 has 13 residues. V lost 7 bases and J 0 bases, leaving 8 bases between the germline ends. This CDR3 is CASMSLSTDTQYF. CDR3 sequence (DNA): TGTGCCAGTATGTCCCTTAGCACAGATACGCAGTATTTT.

This rearrangement joins TRBV28 to TRBJ1-5; TRBD1 matches at 10 bases. Germline lookup yields CDR1 MDHEN and CDR2 SYDVKM. The V and J ends lost 7 bases and 6 bases, in that order; junction bases with no gene match: 9. This CDR3 is built from 15 residues. CDR3 sequence (DNA): TGTGCCAGCAACTGGGGACAGGGGAGCGGTCAGCCCCAGCATTTT. Amino acid sequence: CASNWGQGSGQPQHF. The variable domain in full, completed from reference TRBV28 and TRBJ1-5, reads DVKVTQSSRYLVKRTGEKVFLECVQDMDHENMFWYRQDPGLGLRLIYFSYDVKMKEKGDIPEGYSVSREKKERFSLILESASTNQTSMYLCASNWGQGSGQPQHFGDGTRLSIL.

The chain links TRBV28 to TRBJ1-4; 9 bases agree with TRBD1. The CDR3 is made up of 14 amino acids. Per the germline V gene, CDR1 is MDHEN and CDR2 is SYDVKM. The J segment lost 8 bases and the V segment lost 5 bases, leaving 6 bases of the junction unmatched. Here the CDR3 reads CASSLQGAREKLFF. The CDR3 nucleotides read TGTGCCAGCAGTCTACAGGGGGCGAGGGAAAAACTGTTTTTT.

The chain recombines TRBV2 with TRBJ2-7; no clear D. This CDR3 is built from 15 residues. Looked up from germline, CDR1 is SNHLY and CDR2 is FYNNEI. Trimming removed 2 bases from V and 3 bases from J, with 14 bases in between. CDR3 sequence (DNA): TGTGCCAGCAGTGAATCCAGTGGGCTAGTCTACGAGCAGTACTTC. Its protein is CASSESSGLVYEQYF.

This chain connects TRBV5-4 to TRBJ1-5; D is unclear. Trimming took 0 bases from V and 3 from J, leaving 10 bases between them. CDR1 SGHNT and CDR2 YYREEE come from the germline V gene (reference sequence). This CDR3 has 15 amino acids. The CDR3 protein is CASSLGGDPNQPQHF. Here the CDR3 DNA reads TGTGCCAGCAGCTTGGGGGGAGATCCCAATCAGCCCCAGCATTTT.

The rearrangement joins TRBV5-1 to TRBJ2-1; D is perhaps TRBD1 or TRBD2 (5 bases each). From germline, CDR1 is SGHRS and CDR2 YFSETQ. The CDR3 totals 15 residues. Trimming cost V 4 bases and J 9 bases, with 20 bases left between them. The CDR3 DNA reads TGCGCCAGCAGCCCCTCAGGACAAAGGGGACGTGAGCAGTTCTTC. Translating it yields CASSPSGQRGREQFF.

The J gene is TRBJ2-7, the V gene TRBV27; the D gene is possibly TRBD2 (6 bases). CDR3 length equals 13 residues. The ends were cut back, 7 bases at V and 2 bases at J, with 12 bases in the middle. CDR1 and CDR2 from the germline V gene are MNHEY and SMNVEV (reference sequence). CDR3 DNA sequence: TGTGCCAGCAAGGACTACACGGCCTACGAGCAGTACTTC. Protein sequence: CASKDYTAYEQYF.

The chain recombines TRBV5-1 with TRBJ2-3, with D hard to call. V was cut by 4 bases and J by 5 bases, with 14 bases left in between. This CDR3 is 14 amino acids long. Germline values: CDR1 SGHRS, CDR2 YFSETQ. Here the CDR3 DNA reads TGCGCCAGCAGCCCGCAACAGACGAGAGATACGCAGTATTTT. As protein: CASSPQQTRDTQYF. Full variable domain (rest looked up from reference TRBV5-1 and TRBJ2-3): KAGVTQTPRYLIKTRGQQVTLSCSPISGHRSVSWYQQTPGQGLQFLFEYFSETQRNKGNFPGRFSGRQFSNSRSEMNVSTLELGDSALYLCASSPQQTRDTQYFGPGTRLTVL.

The chain combines TRBV18 with TRBJ1-1, with TRBD1 matching 8 bases. CDR1 is KGHSH, CDR2 LQKENI, per germline. The CDR3 has 14 residues. V was clipped by 2 bases and J by 3 bases; unmatched bases: 2. CDR3 coding DNA: TGTGCCAGCTCACCAAACAGGGGGGACACTGAAGCTTTCTTT. This translates into CASSPNRGDTEAFF.

The chain combines TRBV5-1 with TRBJ1-3, with D uncertain. V shed 0 bases and J shed 4 bases, with 5 bases lying between them. There are 13 residues in the CDR3. In germline, CDR1 is SGHRS, CDR2 YFSETQ. The CDR3 DNA is TGCGCCAGCAGCTTGGGCGGAGGAAACACCATATATTTT. It encodes CASSLGGGNTIYF. Based on the CDR3 plus reference TRBV5-1 and TRBJ1-3, the full variable domain is KAGVTQTPRYLIKTRGQQVTLSCSPISGHRSVSWYQQTPGQGLQFLFEYFSETQRNKGNFPGRFSGRQFSNSRSEMNVSTLELGDSALYLCASSLGGGNTIYFGEGSWLTVV.

This chain links TRBV7-7 with TRBJ2-1, with D unresolved. CDR3 size: 14 residues. Trimming took off 0 bases at V and 6 bases at J, with 9 bases between the two ends. CDR1 and CDR2 (germline): SSHAT, FNYEAQ (reference sequence). This CDR3 reads CASSLAHTSNEQFF. The CDR3 nucleotides are TGTGCCAGCAGCTTAGCGCACACTTCCAATGAGCAGTTCTTC.

The gene calls are TRBV9 and TRBJ2-3; 10 bases line up with TRBD1. Germline-derived CDR1 and CDR2 are SGDLS and YYNGEE. V trimming: 3 bases; J trimming: 1 base; junction bases outside the gene matches: 5. The CDR3 totals 16 residues. CDR3 nucleotide sequence: TGTGCCAGCAGCGAAGCGGGACAGGGGCGCACAGATACGCAGTATTTT. Translated, it gives CASSEAGQGRTDTQYF.